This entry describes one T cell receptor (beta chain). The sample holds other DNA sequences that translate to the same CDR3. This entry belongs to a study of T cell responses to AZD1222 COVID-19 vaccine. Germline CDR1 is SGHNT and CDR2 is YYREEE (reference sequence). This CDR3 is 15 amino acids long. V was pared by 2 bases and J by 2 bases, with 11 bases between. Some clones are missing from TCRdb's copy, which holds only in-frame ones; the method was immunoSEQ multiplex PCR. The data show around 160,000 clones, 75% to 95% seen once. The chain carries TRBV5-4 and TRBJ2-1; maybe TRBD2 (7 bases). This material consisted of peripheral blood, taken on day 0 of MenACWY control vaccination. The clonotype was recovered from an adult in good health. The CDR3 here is CASSLGGGTYNEQFF. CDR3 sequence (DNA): TGTGCCAGCAGCTTAGGGGGGGGAACCTACAATGAGCAGTTCTTC. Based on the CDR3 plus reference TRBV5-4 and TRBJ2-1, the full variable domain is ETGVTQSPTHLIKTRGQQVTLRCSSQSGHNTVSWYQQALGQGPQFIFQYYREEENGRGNFPPRFSGLQFPNYSSELNVNALELDDSALYLCASSLGGGTYNEQFFGPGTRLTVL.